This T cell receptor beta chain emerged from a study of T cells in Graves' hyperthyroidism and ophthalmopathy. Study results and limitations: Ophthalmopathy was separated from stable hyperthyroidism by a 13 V-J model.

TCR beta CDR3 sequences were amplified from RNA transcripts. The primer set for the first-round RT-PCR of the TCR CDR3 was HTBI. MiXCR, applied by TCRdb to the multiplex PCR reads, yields one record per CDR3 protein. The data hold about 520,000 distinct CDR3 sequences, with roughly 25% observed a single time. Germline V gives CDR1 MNHEY, CDR2 SVGAGI. V was pared by 6 bases and J by 7 bases, with 17 bases of the junction left unmatched. The CDR3 is made up of 16 amino acids. This clonotype appeared many times. Its antigen is unidentified. This receptor was taken from a woman aged 25-40 years with Graves' ophthalmopathy. The gene calls are TRBV6-5 and TRBJ1-2, with 7 bases fitting TRBD1. The sequenced material came from blood. Here the CDR3 DNA reads TGTGCCAGCAGCACCCACCAAGTCGACAGGGTTCGTGGCTACACCTTC. Protein product: CASSTHQVDRVRGYTF.